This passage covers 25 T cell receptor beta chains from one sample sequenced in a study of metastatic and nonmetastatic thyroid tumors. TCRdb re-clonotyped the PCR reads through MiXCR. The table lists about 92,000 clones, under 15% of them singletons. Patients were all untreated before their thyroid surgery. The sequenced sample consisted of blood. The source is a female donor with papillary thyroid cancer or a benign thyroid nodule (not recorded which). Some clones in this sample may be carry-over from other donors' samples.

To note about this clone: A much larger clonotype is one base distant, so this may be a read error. The DNA for the CDR3 is TGTGCCAGCAGCTTGTATGGCGGGGGGGTCTACGAGCAGTACTTC. It translates to CASSLYGGGVYEQYF. V and J are TRBV5-5 and TRBJ2-7; 9 positions match TRBD2. CDR3 length equals 15 residues. Germline CDR1 SGHKS, CDR2 YYEKEE (reference sequence). Germline trimming cut 1 base from V and 3 bases from J; bases unmatched to any gene: 5.

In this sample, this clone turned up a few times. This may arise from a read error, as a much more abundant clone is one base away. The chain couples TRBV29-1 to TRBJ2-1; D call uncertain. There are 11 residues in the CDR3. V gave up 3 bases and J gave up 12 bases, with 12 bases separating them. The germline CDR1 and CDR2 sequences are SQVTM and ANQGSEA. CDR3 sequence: CSVDRGRWQFF. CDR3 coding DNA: TGCAGCGTTGATCGTGGGCGGTGGCAGTTCTTC.

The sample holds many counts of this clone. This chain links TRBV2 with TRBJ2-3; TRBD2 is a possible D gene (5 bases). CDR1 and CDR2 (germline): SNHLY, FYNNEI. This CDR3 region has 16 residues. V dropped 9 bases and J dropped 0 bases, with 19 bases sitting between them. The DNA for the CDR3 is TGTGCCAGTTGTTCCTTCGGGGTAACTAGCACAGATACGCAGTATTTT. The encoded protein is CASCSFGVTSTDTQYF. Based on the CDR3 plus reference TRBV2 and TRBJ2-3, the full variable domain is EPEVTQTPSHQVTQMGQEVILRCVPISNHLYFYWYRQILGQKVEFLVSFYNNEISEKSEIFDDQFSVERPDGSNFTLKIRSTKLEDSAMYFCASCSFGVTSTDTQYFGPGTRLTVL.

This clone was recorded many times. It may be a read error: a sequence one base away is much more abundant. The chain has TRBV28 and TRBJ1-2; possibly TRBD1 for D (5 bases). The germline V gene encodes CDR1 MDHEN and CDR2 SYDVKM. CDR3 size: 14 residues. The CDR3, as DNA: TGTGCCTGCAGTCCCCGAAGGGGACTGGATGGCTACACCTTC. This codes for CACSPRRGLDGYTF.

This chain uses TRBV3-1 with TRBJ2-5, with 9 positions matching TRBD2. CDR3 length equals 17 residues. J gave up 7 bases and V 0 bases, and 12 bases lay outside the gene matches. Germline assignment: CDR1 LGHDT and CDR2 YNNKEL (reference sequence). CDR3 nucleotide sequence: TGTGCCAGCAGCCAAGAAGGATTGGCGGGGGGGCTCGGGACCCAGTACTTC. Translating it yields CASSQEGLAGGLGTQYF.

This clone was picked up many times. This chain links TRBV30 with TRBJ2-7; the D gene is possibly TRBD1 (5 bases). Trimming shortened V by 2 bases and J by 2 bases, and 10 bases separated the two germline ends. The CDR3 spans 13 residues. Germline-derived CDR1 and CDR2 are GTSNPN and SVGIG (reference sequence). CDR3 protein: CAWSKQATYEQYF. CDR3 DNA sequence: TGTGCCTGGAGTAAACAGGCCACCTACGAGCAGTACTTC.

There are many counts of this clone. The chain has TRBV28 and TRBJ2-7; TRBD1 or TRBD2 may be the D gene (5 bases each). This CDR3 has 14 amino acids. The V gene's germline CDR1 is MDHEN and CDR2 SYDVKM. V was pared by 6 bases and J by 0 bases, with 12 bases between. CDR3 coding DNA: TGTGCCAGCAGGAGACCGGGACCCTCCTACGAGCAGTACTTC. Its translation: CASRRPGPSYEQYF.

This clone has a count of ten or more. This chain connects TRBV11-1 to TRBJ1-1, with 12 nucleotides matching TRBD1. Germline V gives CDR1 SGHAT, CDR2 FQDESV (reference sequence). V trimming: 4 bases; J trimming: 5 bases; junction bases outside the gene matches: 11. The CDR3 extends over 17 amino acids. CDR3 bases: TGTGCCAGCAGCTGGGACAGGGGGCAGAGCTCGGGGACTGAAGCTTTCTTT. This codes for CASSWDRGQSSGTEAFF.

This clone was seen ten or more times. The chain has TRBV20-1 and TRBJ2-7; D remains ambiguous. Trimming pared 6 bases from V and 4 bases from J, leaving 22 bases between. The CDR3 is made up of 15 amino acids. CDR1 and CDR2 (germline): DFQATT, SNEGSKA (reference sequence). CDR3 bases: TGCAGTGCCCCGGCCTACACCCCAAACGTATACGAGCAGTACTTC. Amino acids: CSAPAYTPNVYEQYF.

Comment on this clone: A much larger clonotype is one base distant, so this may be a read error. In nucleotides, the CDR3 is TGTGCCACGGGACAGGGGGCGAGGGAGACCCATTACTTC. This sequence encodes CATGQGARETHYF. This chain joins TRBV10-3 and TRBJ2-5; 12 positions agree with TRBD1. The germline CDR1 and CDR2 sequences are ENHRY and SYGVKD. The CDR3 has 13 residues.

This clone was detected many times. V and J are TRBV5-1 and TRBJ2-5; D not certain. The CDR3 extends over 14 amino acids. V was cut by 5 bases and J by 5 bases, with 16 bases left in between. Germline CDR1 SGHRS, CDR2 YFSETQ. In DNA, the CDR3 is TGCGCCAGCAGGTACATGGCTAACGTGGAGACCCAGTACTTC. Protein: CASRYMANVETQYF.

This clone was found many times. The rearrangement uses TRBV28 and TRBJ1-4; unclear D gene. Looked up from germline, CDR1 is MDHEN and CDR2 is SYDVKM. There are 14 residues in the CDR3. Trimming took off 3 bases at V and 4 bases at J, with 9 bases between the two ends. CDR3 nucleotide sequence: TGTGCCAGCAGTTTTCGGGGTAATAATGAAAAACTGTTTTTT. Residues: CASSFRGNNEKLFF.

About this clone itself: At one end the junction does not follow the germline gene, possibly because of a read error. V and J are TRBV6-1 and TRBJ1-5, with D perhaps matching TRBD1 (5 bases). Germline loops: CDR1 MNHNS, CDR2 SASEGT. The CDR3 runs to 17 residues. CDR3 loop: CASSHRIQAYSNQTQHF. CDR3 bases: TGTGCCAGCAGCCACCGGATACAGGCTTATAGCAATCAGACCCAGCATTTT.

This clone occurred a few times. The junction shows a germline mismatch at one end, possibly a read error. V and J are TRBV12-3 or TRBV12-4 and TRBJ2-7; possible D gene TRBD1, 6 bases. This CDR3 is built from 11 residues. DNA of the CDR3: TGTGACAGCAGTTCCGGGACAACGATCGACTTC. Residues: CDSSSGTTIDF.

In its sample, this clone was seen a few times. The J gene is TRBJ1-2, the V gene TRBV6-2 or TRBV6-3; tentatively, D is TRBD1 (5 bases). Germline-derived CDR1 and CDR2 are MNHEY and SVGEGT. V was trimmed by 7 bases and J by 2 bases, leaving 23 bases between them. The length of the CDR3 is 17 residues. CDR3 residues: CASTPGHRIGPNYGYTF. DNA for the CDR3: TGTGCCAGCACGCCAGGGCACAGAATCGGACCCAACTATGGCTACACCTTC.

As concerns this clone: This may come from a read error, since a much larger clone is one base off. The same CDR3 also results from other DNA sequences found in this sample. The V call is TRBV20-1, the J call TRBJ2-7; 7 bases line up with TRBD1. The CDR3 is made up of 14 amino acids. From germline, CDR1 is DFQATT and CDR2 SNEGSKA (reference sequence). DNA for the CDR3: TGCAGCTCCGCCGGGACAGATTCATCCTACGAGCAGTACTTC. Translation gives CSSAGTDSSYEQYF.

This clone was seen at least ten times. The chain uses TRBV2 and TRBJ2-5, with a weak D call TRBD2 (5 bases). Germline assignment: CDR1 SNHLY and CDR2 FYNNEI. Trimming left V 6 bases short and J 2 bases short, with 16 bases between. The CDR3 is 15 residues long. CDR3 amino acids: CASRAAAGGQETQYF. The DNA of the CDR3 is TGTGCCAGCAGGGCCGCCGCGGGTGGGCAAGAGACCCAGTACTTC.

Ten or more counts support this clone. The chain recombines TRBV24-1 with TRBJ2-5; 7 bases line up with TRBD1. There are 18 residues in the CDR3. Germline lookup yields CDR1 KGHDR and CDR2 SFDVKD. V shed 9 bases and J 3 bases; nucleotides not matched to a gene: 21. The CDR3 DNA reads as TGTGCCACCCTGACAGGGCCGACCATCAAGGAGGAAAAAGAGACCCAGTACTTC. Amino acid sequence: CATLTGPTIKEEKETQYF.

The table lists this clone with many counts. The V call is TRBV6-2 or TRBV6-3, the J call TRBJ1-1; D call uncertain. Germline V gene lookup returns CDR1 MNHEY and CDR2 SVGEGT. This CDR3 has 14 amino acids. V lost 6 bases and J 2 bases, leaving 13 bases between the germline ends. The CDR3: CASSTEAPNTEAFF. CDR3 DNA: TGTGCCAGCAGCACAGAGGCCCCAAACACTGAAGCTTTCTTT.

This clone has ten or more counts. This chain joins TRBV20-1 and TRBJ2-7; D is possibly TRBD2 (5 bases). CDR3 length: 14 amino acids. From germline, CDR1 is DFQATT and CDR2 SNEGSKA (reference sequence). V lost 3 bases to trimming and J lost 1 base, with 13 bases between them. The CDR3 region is CSASRGQSSYEQYF. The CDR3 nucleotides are TGCAGTGCTAGCAGAGGGCAGTCGTCCTACGAGCAGTACTTC.

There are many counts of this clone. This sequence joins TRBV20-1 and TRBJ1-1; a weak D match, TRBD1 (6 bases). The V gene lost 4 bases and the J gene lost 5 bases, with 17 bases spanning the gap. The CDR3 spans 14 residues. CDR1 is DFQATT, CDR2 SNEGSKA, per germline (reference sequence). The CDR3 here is CSAKLPGGGTEAFF. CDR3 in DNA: TGCAGTGCTAAACTACCGGGAGGGGGGACTGAAGCTTTCTTT.

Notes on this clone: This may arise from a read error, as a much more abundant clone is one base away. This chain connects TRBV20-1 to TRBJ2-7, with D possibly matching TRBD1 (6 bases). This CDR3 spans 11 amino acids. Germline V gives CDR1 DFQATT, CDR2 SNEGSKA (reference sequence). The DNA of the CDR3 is TGCATCTCAGAACAGGGCCGGGAGCAGTACTTC. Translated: CISEQGREQYF.

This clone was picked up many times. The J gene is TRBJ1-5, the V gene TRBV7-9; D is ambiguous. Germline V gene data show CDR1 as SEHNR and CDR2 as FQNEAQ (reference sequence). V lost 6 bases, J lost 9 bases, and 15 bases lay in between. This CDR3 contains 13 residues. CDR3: CASRDDWGGPQHF. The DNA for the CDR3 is TGTGCCAGCAGAGACGACTGGGGTGGGCCCCAGCATTTT.

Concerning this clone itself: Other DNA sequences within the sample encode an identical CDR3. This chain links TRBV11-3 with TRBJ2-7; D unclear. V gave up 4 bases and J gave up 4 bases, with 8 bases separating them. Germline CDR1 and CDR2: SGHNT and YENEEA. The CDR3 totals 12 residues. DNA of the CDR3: TGTGCCAGCAGCTCATCGTCTTACGAGCAGTACTTC. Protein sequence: CASSSSSYEQYF. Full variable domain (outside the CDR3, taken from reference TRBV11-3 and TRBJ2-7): EAGVVQSPRYKIIEKKQPVAFWCNPISGHNTLYWYLQNLGQGPELLIRYENEEAVDDSQLPKDRFSAERLKGVDSTLKIQPAELGDSAVYLCASSSSSYEQYFGPGTRLTVT.

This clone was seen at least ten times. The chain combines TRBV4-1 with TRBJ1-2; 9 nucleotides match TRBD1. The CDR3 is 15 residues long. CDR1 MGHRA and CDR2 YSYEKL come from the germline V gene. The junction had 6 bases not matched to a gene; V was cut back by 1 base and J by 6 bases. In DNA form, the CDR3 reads TGCGCCAGCAGCCAAGTTAACAGGGGGCTTGATGGCTACACCTTC. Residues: CASSQVNRGLDGYTF.